Presented here are 13 T cell receptor beta chains from one specimen sequenced in a study of breast tumors, draining lymph nodes, adjacent tissues. TCRdb re-called the multiplex PCR reads through MiXCR, storing one row per CDR3 protein. The repertoire holds fewer than 250,000 distinct CDR3 sequences, about 30% seen once, with approximately 1.4% in the top ten. Breast cancer patients provided tissue from their axillary draining lymph nodes. The sequencing input was axillary lymph node tissue. The receptors were gathered from a female donor with breast cancer. Some clones in this sample may be carry-over from other donors' samples.

This clonotype has at least ten counts. The chain is built from TRBV12-3 or TRBV12-4 and TRBJ1-5; D might be TRBD1 (5 bases). This CDR3 is 16 amino acids long. V was shortened by 2 bases and J by 1 base, with 12 bases between the two germline ends. The chain's CDR3 is CASSLSGAGSNQPQHF. In nucleotides, the CDR3 is TGTGCCAGCAGTTTAAGTGGGGCGGGAAGCAATCAGCCCCAGCATTTT.

This clonotype was seen at least ten times. J is TRBJ1-4 and V is TRBV9, with a weak D call TRBD1 (6 bases). Germline V gene sequence: CDR1 SGDLS, CDR2 YYNGEE. Trimming removed 0 bases at V and 6 bases at J, with 18 bases between. This CDR3 region has 17 residues. The CDR3 is CASSVGPPGAVDEKLFF. The CDR3 region has the DNA TGTGCCAGCAGCGTAGGCCCCCCGGGGGCCGTTGATGAAAAACTGTTTTTT.

In its sample, this clonotype was seen a few times. A read error is possible here, since a much larger clone lies one base away. J is TRBJ1-2 and V is TRBV18; tentatively, D is TRBD1 (5 bases). CDR3 length equals 14 residues. V was trimmed by 2 bases and J by 4 bases, leaving 11 bases between them. Per germline, CDR1 KGHSH and CDR2 LQKENI. As DNA, the CDR3 is TGTGCCAGCTCACCATTGGAGGGGAGCTATGGCTACACCTTC. Translating gives CASSPLEGSYGYTF.

Ten or more counts support this clonotype. The chain is built from TRBV19 and TRBJ2-7; 9 bases line up with TRBD1. CDR1 LNHDA and CDR2 SQIVND come from the germline V gene (reference sequence). The CDR3 length is 14 residues. Trimming cost V 3 bases and J 4 bases; bases outside gene matches: 4. CDR3 sequence (DNA): TGTGCCAGTAGTATTCCGGGACAGGGATACGAGCAGTACTTC. This translates into CASSIPGQGYEQYF.

This clonotype appeared many times. This chain uses TRBV5-1 with TRBJ2-1; 13 bases are shared with TRBD2. Germline V gene sequence: CDR1 SGHRS, CDR2 YFSETQ. This CDR3 has 19 residues. Trimming took 4 bases from V and 10 from J; bases not matched to a gene: 20. The CDR3: CASSQGGATSGRAQSEQFF. For the CDR3, the DNA is TGCGCCAGCAGCCAGGGGGGGGCAACTAGCGGGAGGGCCCAATCCGAGCAGTTCTTC.

This clonotype occurred many times. J is TRBJ2-3 and V is TRBV3-1; D not resolved. The V end was cut by 1 base, the J end by 2 bases, with 7 bases between. The CDR3 sequence is 14 residues long. Per germline, CDR1 LGHDT and CDR2 YNNKEL (reference sequence). The CDR3 is CASSQGATTDTQYF. The CDR3 nucleotides read TGTGCCAGCAGCCAAGGTGCGACCACAGATACGCAGTATTTT.

This clonotype occurred a few times. The chain carries TRBV6-5 and TRBJ2-2; maybe TRBD1 (5 bases). Germline V gene data show CDR1 as MNHEY and CDR2 as SVGAGI. This CDR3 has 17 residues. V lost 0 bases and J lost 0, with 11 bases in between. The CDR3 spells CASSYSRYRSNTGELFF. The CDR3 DNA follows: TGTGCCAGCAGTTACTCGCGGTACAGGTCGAACACCGGGGAGCTGTTTTTT.

This chain connects TRBV2 to TRBJ1-4; no clear D gene. This CDR3 is 17 amino acids long. The V end was cut by 2 bases, the J end by 6 bases, with 19 bases between. Germline V gene sequence: CDR1 SNHLY, CDR2 FYNNEI. The CDR3 bases are TGTGCCAGCAGTGAATTTACTATCTACGAGCAGTATGAAAAACTGTTTTTT. As protein: CASSEFTIYEQYEKLFF.

This clonotype was found once. Without the conserved terminal phenylalanine or tryptophan, this CDR3 likely stems from a read error. Here the CDR3 DNA reads TGCGCCAGCAGTGCTGGGACTAGTGGGTACAATGAGCAGTTCATC. Amino acids: CASSAGTSGYNEQFI. V gene TRBV10-2 combines with J gene TRBJ2-1, with 8 bases identical to TRBD2. The germline V gene has CDR1 WSHSY and CDR2 SAAADI. V shed 4 bases, J shed 4 bases, and the junction held 6 bases outside the gene matches. This CDR3 comprises 15 residues.

The J gene is TRBJ2-7, the V gene TRBV6-2 or TRBV6-3, with 9 positions matching TRBD1. The CDR3 covers 15 residues. From germline, CDR1 is MNHEY and CDR2 SVGEGT. The J segment lost 4 bases and the V segment lost 5 bases, leaving 9 bases of the junction unmatched. CDR3 sequence: CASSHDDRGRYEQYF. The CDR3 bases are TGTGCCAGCAGTCACGATGACAGGGGGAGGTACGAGCAGTACTTC.

This clonotype was counted many times. The gene calls are TRBV11-3 and TRBJ2-7; 7 bases line up with TRBD2. The CDR3 runs 14 residues. Germline trimming cut 2 bases from V and 3 bases from J; bases unmatched to any gene: 4. Per the germline V gene, CDR1 is SGHNT and CDR2 is YENEEA. This chain's CDR3 is CASSLQTSRYEQYF. For the CDR3, the DNA is TGTGCCAGCAGCTTACAGACTAGCCGCTACGAGCAGTACTTC.

This clonotype was counted at least ten times. The gene calls are TRBV2 and TRBJ2-5; 8 positions match TRBD1. Unmatched junction bases numbered 10, after V lost 11 bases and J lost 5 bases. The CDR3 sequence is 13 residues long. CDR1 is SNHLY, CDR2 FYNNEI, per germline. The CDR3 loop reads CAGQGLRVETQYF. The DNA for the CDR3 is TGTGCCGGACAGGGTTTGAGAGTGGAGACCCAGTACTTC.

This rearrangement joins TRBV29-1 to TRBJ2-3; 14 nucleotides line up with TRBD2. The trim removed 6 bases at V and 6 bases at J, leaving 8 bases unmatched. CDR1 is SQVTM, CDR2 ANQGSEA, per germline. This CDR3 region has 15 residues. This chain's CDR3 is CSVGTSGSGIDTQYF. DNA of the CDR3: TGCAGCGTAGGGACTAGCGGGAGTGGTATTGATACGCAGTATTTT.